This TCR beta chain comes out of a study of blood T cell repertoires in COVID-19. Study summary: Collection of acute and convalescent COVID-19 samples took place in the United States, Italy and Spain.

Allocation to cohorts depended on clinical history reported by the participants. Some clones are missing from TCRdb's copy, which holds only in-frame ones; the method was immunoSEQ multiplex PCR. The table has a few hundred thousand clones, 85% to 90% seen once. The CDR3 runs to 15 residues. V was trimmed by 3 bases and J by 7 bases, leaving 16 bases between them. Looked up from germline, CDR1 is GTSNPN and CDR2 is SVGIG (reference sequence). Specimen: PBMCs or T cells enriched from blood (not recorded which). This TCR came from a woman in her fifties or sixties who had been exposed to COVID-19. V and J are TRBV30 and TRBJ1-6, with D possibly matching TRBD1 (6 bases). This CDR3 reads CAWRVDGTTNSPLHF. CDR3 DNA sequence: TGTGCCTGGAGGGTCGACGGGACAACGAATTCACCCCTCCACTTT.